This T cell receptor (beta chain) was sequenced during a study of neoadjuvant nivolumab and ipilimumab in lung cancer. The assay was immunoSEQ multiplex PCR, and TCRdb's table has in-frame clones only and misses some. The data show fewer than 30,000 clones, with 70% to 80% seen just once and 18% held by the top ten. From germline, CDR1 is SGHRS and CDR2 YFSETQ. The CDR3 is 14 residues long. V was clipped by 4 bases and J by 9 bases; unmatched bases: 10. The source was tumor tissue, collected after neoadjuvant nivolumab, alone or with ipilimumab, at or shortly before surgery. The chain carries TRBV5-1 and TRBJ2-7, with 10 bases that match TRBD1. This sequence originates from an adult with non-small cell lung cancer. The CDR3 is CASSVRDRGYPQYF. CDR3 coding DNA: TGCGCCAGCAGCGTCCGGGACAGGGGCTATCCGCAGTACTTC.